One and the same sample provided the 9 T cell receptor beta chains below, sequenced in a study of T cells in women clearing cervical HPV infection. Repertoires were generated with immunoSEQ multiplex PCR, while TCRdb's copy carries only in-frame clones and drops some. The sample data list about 21,000 clones. The sample was blood buffy coat. The receptors here all came from a woman aged 18 to 75 with a cervical HPV16 infection that either progressed to CIN3+ or cleared (not recorded which).

Points on this clone: The CDR3 end lies 3 residues beyond the end of the read and is filled in from the germline J gene. This chain links TRBV29-1 with TRBJ1-2; no reliable D call. V lost 6 bases and J 4 bases, leaving 15 bases between the germline ends. Germline CDR1 and CDR2: SQVTM and ANQGSEA. The CDR3 is 13 residues long. The covered CDR3 bases are TGCAGCGTGTCTGCGGGTTCTGGCTATGGC. It specifies CSVSAGSGYG. The complete CDR3 sequence is CSVSAGSGYGYTF. Drawing the rest from reference TRBV29-1 and TRBJ1-2, the complete variable domain is SAVISQKPSRDICQRGTSLTIQCQVDSQVTMMFWYRQQPGQSLTLIATANQGSEATYESGFVIDKFPISRPNLTFSTLTVSNMSPEDSSIYLCSVSAGSGYGYTFGSGTRLTVV.

Note on this clone: The read gets to within 3 residues of the CDR3 end, and the germline J gene fills in the rest. The V gene is TRBV19, the J gene TRBJ2-7; tentatively, D is TRBD1 (6 bases). Looked up from germline, CDR1 is LNHDA and CDR2 is SQIVND (reference sequence). The ends were cut back, 1 base at V and 5 bases at J, with 9 bases in the middle. CDR3 length equals 13 residues. The CDR3 reads CASSIAGDHEQYF. The CDR3 DNA, read in part, is TGTGCCAGTAGTATAGCAGGGGACCACGAG. Looking up the rest from reference TRBV19 and TRBJ2-7 gives the full variable domain: DGGITQSPKYLFRKEGQNVTLSCEQNLNHDAMYWYRQDPGQGLRLIYYSQIVNDFQKGDIAEGYSVSREKKESFPLTVTSAQKNPTAFYLCASSIAGDHEQYFGPGTRLTVT.

About this clone: Read sequence stops 3 residues before the CDR3 end, and the germline J gene provides the missing end. V gene TRBV10-3 combines with J gene TRBJ2-7; weak D call: TRBD2 (5 bases). V was shortened by 0 bases and J by 6 bases, with 15 bases between the two germline ends. Germline loops: CDR1 ENHRY, CDR2 SYGVKD. CDR3 length: 15 residues. This CDR3 reads CAISESQRITGEQYF. CDR3 DNA (partial): TGTGCCATCAGTGAGTCTCAGCGGATTACTGGCGAG.

Note on this clone: Read coverage stops 3 residues before the CDR3 terminus; the germline J gene supplies the remainder. The genes are TRBV20-1 and TRBJ2-5; D uncertain. This CDR3 is built from 13 residues. Germline-derived CDR1 and CDR2 are DFQATT and SNEGSKA (reference sequence). V was pared by 6 bases and J by 0 bases, with 11 bases between. The CDR3: CSAAKNYQETQYF. The CDR3 bases that were read are TGCAGTGCCGCGAAGAACTACCAAGAGACC.

Concerning this clone itself: The read ends 3 residues shy of where the CDR3 ends; the end is completed using the germline J gene. The chain recombines TRBV7-2 with TRBJ2-7, with a tentative D call TRBD2 (6 bases). The ends were cut back, 0 bases at V and 1 base at J, with 13 bases in the middle. Germline values: CDR1 SGHTA, CDR2 FQGNSA. The CDR3 is 16 amino acids. CDR3 bases read: TGTGCCAGCAGCTTAGCGTCTAGCGCGATGTCCTACGAG. This sequence encodes CASSLASSAMSYE. The CDR3, in full, reads CASSLASSAMSYEQYF.

About this clone itself: With the read ending 3 residues before the CDR3 end, the germline J gene is used to fill in that end. The chain links TRBV11-2 to TRBJ1-2, with 7 bases aligning to TRBD1. V dropped 5 bases and J dropped 5; count of bases not matched to a gene: 8. CDR3 length: 14 amino acids. In germline, CDR1 is SGHAT, CDR2 FQNNGV. Incomplete CDR3 DNA: TGTGCCAGCAGCCCCCGCAGGGGGGCGTATGGC. Protein: CASSPRRGAYG. The whole CDR3 region reads CASSPRRGAYGYTF.

Of note for this clone: With the read ending 3 residues before the CDR3 end, the germline J gene is used to fill in that end. This chain joins TRBV20-1 and TRBJ2-2, with a weak D call TRBD2 (6 bases). The germline V and J ends were trimmed by 6 bases and 7 bases, with 18 bases remaining between them. Germline V gene lookup returns CDR1 DFQATT and CDR2 SNEGSKA (reference sequence). This CDR3 comprises 14 residues. The CDR3 bases that were read are TGCAGTGCCTATCCCGGGCGCGGGATCGGGGAG. Translating gives CSAYPGRGIGE. The full CDR3 is CSAYPGRGIGELFF.

On this clone: With the read ending 3 residues before the CDR3 end, the germline J gene is used to fill in that end. This chain joins TRBV20-1 and TRBJ2-5, with TRBD1 matching 7 bases. Germline CDR1 DFQATT, CDR2 SNEGSKA (reference sequence). CDR3 length equals 13 residues. The junction had 9 bases not matched to a gene; V was cut back by 7 bases and J by 4 bases. The CDR3 protein is CSDRTGWGETQYF. The sequenced CDR3 bases are TGCAGTGACCGGACAGGCTGGGGAGAGACC.

Partial CDR3 DNA: TGTGCCAGCAGCTTAGATCGGGGTCTCAATGAG. It is translated as CASSLDRGLNE. The entire CDR3 protein is CASSLDRGLNEQFF. V usage is TRBV11-2 and J usage is TRBJ2-1; D perhaps matches TRBD2 (5 bases). The observed sequence ends 3 residues before the CDR3 terminus, with the missing tail filled in from the germline J gene. CDR3 length: 14 amino acids. V shed 0 bases and J shed 6 bases, with 9 bases lying between them. CDR1 is SGHAT and CDR2 is FQNNGV in the germline V gene.